What follows are 28 T cell receptor beta chains derived from one specimen sequenced in a study of T cell repertoires in aging, cancer and after chemotherapy. Amplification of TCR beta used genomic DNA extracted from peripheral blood. Rearranged V-D-J TRB sequences were amplified with a mixed TRB-A/B primer pool. TCRdb reprocessed the multiplex PCR reads via MiXCR and lists one record per CDR3 protein. This table holds approximately 1,100 distinct CDR3 sequences, roughly 28% found once. The sequencing sample was made of blood. All receptors derive from a human donor with a solid tumor.

This clonotype is deemed medium-sized. J is TRBJ2-3 and V is TRBV27; D tentatively reads TRBD1 or TRBD2 (5 bases each). V was shortened by 3 bases and J by 4 bases, with 17 bases between the two germline ends. This CDR3 spans 16 amino acids. The germline gives CDR1 MNHEY, CDR2 SMNVEV (reference sequence). CDR3 loop: CASSLSGTVLSDTQYF. DNA for the CDR3: TGTGCCAGCAGTTTGTCCGGGACGGTTTTATCAGATACGCAGTATTTT.

By proportion, this clonotype is large. The J gene is TRBJ2-1, the V gene TRBV27, with 9 nucleotides matching TRBD2. The ends lost 6 bases at V and 9 bases at J; junction bases unmatched: 15. This CDR3 has 16 residues. The germline V gene encodes CDR1 MNHEY and CDR2 SMNVEV (reference sequence). The CDR3 loop is CASRSSAGGPGGEQFF. For the CDR3, the DNA is TGTGCCAGCAGGTCTTCGGCGGGAGGGCCGGGGGGTGAGCAGTTCTTC.

This clonotype is large (0.1 to 1%). J is TRBJ2-1 and V is TRBV7-2; D unresolved. V was pared by 1 base and J by 0 bases, with 16 bases between. Germline CDR1 reads SGHTA; CDR2 reads FQGNSA. The CDR3 is 18 residues long. CDR3 in DNA: TGTGCCAGCAGCTTAGTGCGAATCGGGCATAGCTCCTACAATGAGCAGTTCTTC. Its protein product is CASSLVRIGHSSYNEQFF.

V gene TRBV12-3 or TRBV12-4 combines with J gene TRBJ2-7; no firm D call. The CDR3 has 12 residues. V was pared by 7 bases and J by 3 bases, with 10 bases between. The CDR3 region is CASTGESYEQYF. The DNA for the CDR3 is TGTGCCAGCACCGGAGAGAGCTACGAGCAGTACTTC.

This clonotype ranks as large. The genes are TRBV19 and TRBJ2-1; D is unclear. Germline CDR1 is LNHDA and CDR2 is SQIVND (reference sequence). CDR3 length: 11 amino acids. Trimming removed 4 bases from V and 8 bases from J, with 6 bases in between. DNA of the CDR3: TGTGCCAGTAGTAAACGGGATGAGCAGTTCTTC. Translation gives CASSKRDEQFF.

This clonotype is labeled as large. The V and J genes are TRBV7-6 and TRBJ1-3; weak D call: TRBD1 (5 bases). V was shortened by 5 bases and J by 0 bases, with 8 bases between the two germline ends. Germline V gene sequence: CDR1 SGHVS, CDR2 FNYEAQ. The CDR3 is 14 amino acids. CDR3 amino acids: CASSRDVSGNTIYF. The CDR3 DNA is TGTGCCAGCAGCCGGGACGTCTCTGGAAACACCATATATTTT.

In its sample, this clonotype ranks as medium-sized (0.01 to 0.1%). CDR3 sequence: CSARRDEFSYGYTF. The DNA for the CDR3 is TGCAGTGCTAGGCGGGACGAGTTTAGCTATGGCTACACCTTC. The V gene is TRBV20-1, the J gene TRBJ1-2; TRBD1 is a possible D gene (5 bases). V was clipped by 3 bases and J by 4 bases, with 15 bases between them. The V gene's germline CDR1 is DFQATT and CDR2 SNEGSKA (reference sequence). The CDR3 covers 14 residues.

This rearrangement joins TRBV20-1 to TRBJ2-5; a possible D gene is TRBD2 (6 bases). V shed 4 bases and J shed 4 bases, with 25 bases lying between them. The CDR3 is made up of 17 amino acids. CDR1 is DFQATT, CDR2 SNEGSKA, per germline (reference sequence). CDR3 DNA sequence: TGCAGTGCTACCGGGGACTTGGGCCCCCCACGTCGAGAGACCCAGTACTTC. Translated: CSATGDLGPPRRETQYF.

This chain uses TRBV7-2 with TRBJ1-6, with 8 positions matching TRBD1. J was trimmed by 9 bases and V by 2 bases; bases with no gene match: 9. This CDR3 comprises 16 residues. CDR1 is SGHTA and CDR2 is FQGNSA in the germline V gene. The CDR3 is CASSLFSGTGTSPLHF. The CDR3, as DNA: TGTGCCAGCAGCTTATTTTCCGGGACAGGAACTTCACCCCTCCACTTT.

This chain uses TRBV29-1 with TRBJ1-5; D is unclear. Per germline, CDR1 SQVTM and CDR2 ANQGSEA. The CDR3 runs 12 residues. V lost 4 bases, J lost 3 bases, and 7 bases lay in between. For the CDR3, the DNA is TGCAGCGTTGGAGACCCCAATCAGCCCCAGCATTTT. Amino acid sequence: CSVGDPNQPQHF. Variable domain in full (rest from reference TRBV29-1 and TRBJ1-5): SAVISQKPSRDICQRGTSLTIQCQVDSQVTMMFWYRQQPGQSLTLIATANQGSEATYESGFVIDKFPISRPNLTFSTLTVSNMSPEDSSIYLCSVGDPNQPQHFGDGTRLSIL.

This clonotype is judged large. This chain connects TRBV6-5 to TRBJ1-3, with 7 positions matching TRBD1. The CDR3 is 16 amino acids. Germline trimming cut 7 bases from V and 0 bases from J; bases unmatched to any gene: 9. CDR1 is MNHEY, CDR2 SVGAGI, per germline. Written as DNA, the CDR3 is TGTGCCAGCATTCCCTTGGGACAGACCTCTGGAAACACCATATATTTT. It specifies CASIPLGQTSGNTIYF.

This clonotype was detected a few times. This chain joins TRBV7-2 and TRBJ2-7, with 8 bases aligning to TRBD1. This CDR3 has 14 amino acids. The trim removed 4 bases at V and 6 bases at J, leaving 8 bases unmatched. Germline-derived CDR1 and CDR2 are SGHTA and FQGNSA. As DNA, the CDR3 is TGTGCCAGCAGCTCTCCACCGGGACAGGCCGAGCAGTACTTC. Encoded protein: CASSSPPGQAEQYF.

By sample share, this clonotype is medium-sized. The chain joins TRBV15 to TRBJ1-1; tentative D call: TRBD1 (5 bases). Looked up from germline, CDR1 is LNHNV and CDR2 is YYDKDF (reference sequence). V lost 5 bases and J lost 2, with 9 bases in between. CDR3 size: 13 residues. The CDR3 DNA reads TGTGCCACCAGCCTTGGGGGAAACACTGAAGCTTTCTTT. It specifies CATSLGGNTEAFF.

The rearrangement joins TRBV5-1 to TRBJ2-7; either TRBD1 or TRBD2 may supply D (5 bases each). The CDR3 contains 15 residues. In germline, CDR1 is SGHRS, CDR2 YFSETQ. Deletions cut 1 base from V and 0 bases from J, with 11 bases between. CDR3 in DNA: TGCGCCAGCAGCTTGACCCCAGGGACCTCCTACGAGCAGTACTTC. Protein product: CASSLTPGTSYEQYF.

The CDR3 bases are TGTGCCAGCAGCTTAGTTAAAGGGGGCGGTGGAAACACCATATATTTT. It codes for CASSLVKGGGGNTIYF. The chain recombines TRBV11-2 with TRBJ1-3; TRBD1 agrees at 7 bases. CDR1 and CDR2 from the germline V gene are SGHAT and FQNNGV. The CDR3 has 16 residues. J was trimmed by 3 bases and V by 1 base; bases with no gene match: 6.

By share, this clonotype ranks as medium-sized. The chain couples TRBV28 to TRBJ1-2, with 8 bases lining up with TRBD1. V trimming: 7 bases; J trimming: 7 bases; junction bases outside the gene matches: 8. The CDR3 contains 13 residues. In germline, CDR1 is MDHEN, CDR2 SYDVKM. CDR3 in DNA: TGTGCCAGCATCCCCGGACAGGGCGGTGGCTACACCTTC. Its translation: CASIPGQGGGYTF.

The chain combines TRBV20-1 with TRBJ1-1, with TRBD1 matching over 10 bases. The V segment lost 0 bases and the J segment 5 bases; nucleotides outside the gene matches: 6. Germline CDR1 reads DFQATT; CDR2 reads SNEGSKA (reference sequence). This CDR3 is built from 15 residues. This chain's CDR3 is CSARDWDRGATEAFF. As DNA, the CDR3 is TGCAGTGCTAGAGATTGGGACAGGGGAGCGACTGAAGCTTTCTTT.

This CDR3 reads CASSRSVGILPDTQYF. The CDR3 DNA reads as TGTGCCAGCAGCCGTTCTGTTGGAATTCTACCTGATACGCAGTATTTT. The V call is TRBV3-1, the J call TRBJ2-3, with D unresolved. V dropped 4 bases and J dropped 6 bases, with 20 bases sitting between them. This CDR3 has 16 residues. CDR1 is LGHDT, CDR2 YNNKEL, per germline (reference sequence).

The chain links TRBV15 to TRBJ2-6, with 9 bases lining up with TRBD1. Germline V lookup: CDR1 LNHNV, CDR2 YYDKDF (reference sequence). V lost 5 bases, J lost 0 bases, and 2 bases stayed unmatched. The CDR3 length is 16 residues. The CDR3 sequence: CATSGTGTSGANVLTF. CDR3 coding DNA: TGTGCCACCAGCGGGACAGGGACCTCTGGGGCCAACGTCCTGACTTTC.

This clonotype is classed as large. The chain joins TRBV7-2 to TRBJ2-1; 9 bases fit TRBD2. In germline, CDR1 is SGHTA, CDR2 FQGNSA. With V trimmed by 5 bases and J by 9 bases, 11 bases remained unmatched. CDR3 size: 15 residues. CDR3 loop: CASSRTGTSLFEQFF. The CDR3 DNA follows: TGTGCCAGCAGCCGGACCGGGACTAGCTTGTTTGAGCAGTTCTTC.

This clonotype was counted only a few times. The chain uses TRBV5-8 and TRBJ1-6, with 8 positions matching TRBD1. Germline assignment: CDR1 SGHTS and CDR2 YDEGEE. The CDR3 spans 15 residues. The J segment lost 7 bases and the V segment lost 4 bases, leaving 7 bases of the junction unmatched. The CDR3 DNA reads TGTGCCAGCAGCCCGACAGACAGGGGAAATTCACCCCTCCACTTT. Amino acid sequence: CASSPTDRGNSPLHF.

This clonotype came up once. The germline gene is not matched at one end of the junction; a read error may be the cause. The chain is built from TRBV7-3 and TRBJ2-3, with D possibly TRBD1 on 6 matching bases. The CDR3 runs to 14 residues. Germline V gene data show CDR1 as SGHTA and CDR2 as FQGTGA. CDR3 residues: CASSRTASTYTQYF. CDR3 nucleotides: TGTGCCAGCAGCCGGACAGCTAGCACATATACGCAGTATTTT.

Within the sample, this clonotype is large. V gene TRBV7-9 combines with J gene TRBJ2-1; D unclear. Trimming cost V 4 bases and J 6 bases, with 16 bases left between them. The CDR3 extends over 15 amino acids. Germline lookup yields CDR1 SEHNR and CDR2 FQNEAQ (reference sequence). The CDR3 nucleotides read TGTGCCAGCAGCTCTCTATCCGCTCTCACCAATGAGCAGTTCTTC. Translation: CASSSLSALTNEQFF.

Regarding this clonotype: A single base separates this from a much larger clone, so it may be a read error. Without the conserved terminal phenylalanine or tryptophan, this CDR3 likely stems from a read error. This chain connects TRBV4-2 to TRBJ2-1; no firm D call. The CDR3 runs 14 residues. The ends were cut back, 5 bases at V and 3 bases at J, with 11 bases in the middle. CDR1 and CDR2 (germline): LGHNA, YNFKEQ. CDR3 bases: TGTGCCAGCAGCGGCGGTTTTAACTACAATGAGCAGTTCTCC. Residues: CASSGGFNYNEQFS.

In its sample, this clonotype was seen a few times. V is TRBV20-1 and J is TRBJ1-6; 7 positions agree with TRBD1. Germline values: CDR1 DFQATT, CDR2 SNEGSKA (reference sequence). Trimming took 0 bases from V and 0 from J; bases not matched to a gene: 14. There are 20 residues in the CDR3. In DNA, the CDR3 is TGCAGTGCTAGAGATCAGCGGCAGGGGGGACCCAGCTCCTATAATTCACCCCTCCACTTT. The encoded protein is CSARDQRQGGPSSYNSPLHF.

The V and J genes are TRBV29-1 and TRBJ1-2; 7 bases map to TRBD1. Germline trimming cut 4 bases from V and 10 bases from J; bases unmatched to any gene: 12. Germline lookup yields CDR1 SQVTM and CDR2 ANQGSEA. This CDR3 has 13 amino acids. CDR3 residues: CSVVGMTGTNYTF. Here the CDR3 DNA reads TGCAGCGTTGTGGGTATGACAGGGACGAACTACACCTTC.

This clonotype showed up just a few times. The J gene is TRBJ2-2, the V gene TRBV4-3, with 10 bases identical to TRBD2. This CDR3 spans 18 amino acids. Germline CDR1 reads LGHNA; CDR2 reads YSLEER. The junction had 8 bases not matched to a gene; V was cut back by 0 bases and J by 4 bases. In DNA form, the CDR3 reads TGCGCCAGCAGCCAAGATCGTATACTAGCGGGGATCACCGGGGAGCTGTTTTTT. This sequence encodes CASSQDRILAGITGELFF.

This clonotype is labeled as medium-sized. The chain recombines TRBV5-4 with TRBJ2-1; TRBD2 agrees at 10 bases. The CDR3 spans 18 residues. V trimming: 3 bases; J trimming: 5 bases; junction bases outside the gene matches: 14. The germline gives CDR1 SGHNT, CDR2 YYREEE (reference sequence). The CDR3 protein is CASSSGTSVFAINNEQFF. CDR3 DNA sequence: TGTGCCAGCAGCTCCGGGACTAGCGTTTTTGCTATCAACAATGAGCAGTTCTTC.